The text below deals with one TCR beta chain. A universal primer site was incorporated via template switching, and the cDNA contained unique molecular identifiers. TCRdb recomputed calls from the 5' RACE reads with MiXCR, one row per CDR3 protein. The sample lists fewer than 500,000 distinct CDR3 sequences; 14% were seen once. The data derive from a study of identical twins. The sample was also linked to a second study, of yellow fever vaccine responses in identical twins. From that paper: Reports say the vaccine T cell response in twins looked partly convergent and partly personalized.

Input material: CD4+ T cells sorted from blood. The TCR comes from a woman under 30 in good health.

The CDR3 bases are TGTGCCAGCAGCCTATTTGGCTTGGCGAACACTGAAGCTTTCTTT. Translating gives CASSLFGLANTEAFF. J is TRBJ1-1 and V is TRBV14; D is undetermined. Germline assignment: CDR1 SGHDN and CDR2 FVKESK. Between the trimmed V and J ends, which lost 4 bases and 1 base, there was a span of 13 bases. This CDR3 is built from 15 residues.